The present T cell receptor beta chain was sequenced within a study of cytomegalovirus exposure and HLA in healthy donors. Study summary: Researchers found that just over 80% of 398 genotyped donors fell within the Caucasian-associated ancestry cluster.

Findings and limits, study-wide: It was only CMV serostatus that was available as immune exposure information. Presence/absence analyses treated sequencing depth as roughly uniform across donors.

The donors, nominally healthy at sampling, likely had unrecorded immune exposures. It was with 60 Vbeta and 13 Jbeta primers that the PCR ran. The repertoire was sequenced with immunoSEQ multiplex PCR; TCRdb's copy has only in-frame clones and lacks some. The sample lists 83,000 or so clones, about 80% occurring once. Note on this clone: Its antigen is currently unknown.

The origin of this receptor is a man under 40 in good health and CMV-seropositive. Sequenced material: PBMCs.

The DNA of the CDR3 is TGTGCCAGCAGCGTATCCGGAAGGACTCCGACCTACGAGCAGTACTTC. Protein: CASSVSGRTPTYEQYF. The rearrangement uses TRBV9 and TRBJ2-7; D perhaps matches TRBD2 (5 bases). CDR1 and CDR2 from the germline V gene are SGDLS and YYNGEE. The CDR3 is 16 residues long. V lost 1 base and J lost 2, with 16 bases in between.